Sequencing of this T cell receptor beta chain was carried out in a study of cytomegalovirus exposure and HLA in healthy donors. Overall study: The early release's HLA-typed donors yielded tens of millions of unique TCRs.

This clone was detected only a few times. The study ran its PCR with 60 Vbeta and 13 Jbeta primers. Sequenced by immunoSEQ multiplex PCR; TCRdb stores in-frame clones only, minus some. The sample carries around 93,000 clones, approximately 80% recorded once. With 6 bases removed from V and 0 bases from J, the gap between germline ends came to 15 bases. There are 15 residues in the CDR3. Germline CDR1 reads MNHNS; CDR2 reads SASEGT. The chain carries TRBV6-1 and TRBJ2-7; the D gene is possibly TRBD1 (6 bases). Sequenced: PBMCs. The clonotype comes from a man between 45 and 60 years old in good health and CMV-seronegative. CDR3 nucleotides: TGTGCCAGCAGCTCTTGGGGGCAGAGCTCCTACGAGCAGTACTTC. It encodes CASSSWGQSSYEQYF.